Listed below are T cell receptor beta chains from one sample, sequenced in a study of T cells after yellow fever vaccination. MiXCR, run by TCRdb on the 5' RACE reads, gives a single entry per CDR3 protein. The table shows under 600,000 distinct CDR3 sequences, with roughly 13% occurring only once. The sequenced sample was PBMCs, obtained on the day of the yellow fever booster vaccination. The receptors originated from a man between 25 and 39 years old who received the YFV17D yellow fever vaccine. Each CDR3 is given with its conserved first and last residue. The order of the fields is V gene, J gene, clone size, D gene, CDR3 protein, CDR3 DNA. A D gene is named only where the DNA matches it firmly. Some rows mark clone size as missing; the rest say once, few, many or name a class of expanded clone.

TRBV7-8,TRBJ2-2,few,TRBD1,CASSLQPQGAIGELFF,TGTGCCAGCAGCTTACAGCCCCAGGGGGCCATCGGGGAGCTGTTTTTT
TRBV6-1,TRBJ2-5,.,.,CASNPAGGQETQYF,TGTGCCAGCAACCCCGCCGGGGGTCAAGAGACCCAGTACTTC
TRBV12-3/TRBV12-4,TRBJ2-5,.,.,CASGYSRKETQYF,TGTGCCAGCGGTTATAGCAGAAAAGAGACCCAGTACTTC
TRBV12-3/TRBV12-4,TRBJ1-2,.,.,CASSALGLSGYTF,TGTGCCAGCAGTGCGCTAGGGTTATCGGGCTACACCTTC
TRBV5-1,TRBJ2-3,few,TRBD2,CASSGGRAADTQYF,TGCGCCAGCAGTGGAGGGAGGGCCGCAGATACGCAGTATTTT
TRBV18,TRBJ2-5,few,TRBD2,CASSPGLAGAEETQYF,TGTGCCAGCTCACCAGGACTAGCGGGGGCGGAGGAGACCCAGTACTTC
TRBV30,TRBJ2-4,.,TRBD2,CAWSKTSGRTNIQYF,TGTGCCTGGAGTAAAACTAGCGGGAGAACAAACATTCAGTACTTC
TRBV2,TRBJ2-1,many,.,CASSDSPLYNEQFF,TGTGCCAGCAGTGATTCCCCTCTATACAATGAGCAGTTCTTC
TRBV7-9,TRBJ2-1,few,.,CASSQLLQFF,TGTGCCAGTTCCCAGCTGTTGCAGTTCTTC
TRBV20-1,TRBJ2-5,.,TRBD2,CSAINSGSETQYF,TGCAGTGCTATTAATAGCGGGAGTGAGACCCAGTACTTC
TRBV29-1,TRBJ2-3,many,.,CSLGHPGMGRLDTQYF,TGCAGCCTCGGCCATCCAGGGATGGGACGGCTTGATACGCAGTATTTT
TRBV10-3,TRBJ2-2,.,TRBD1,CAIRQGAEGTGELFF,TGTGCCATCAGACAGGGGGCCGAGGGAACCGGGGAGCTGTTTTTT
TRBV5-5,TRBJ1-6,many,.,CASSLDSYNSPLHF,TGTGCCAGCAGCTTAGACTCCTATAATTCACCCCTCCACTTT
TRBV10-3,TRBJ2-4,.,TRBD1,CAISESGQGATNIQYF,TGTGCCATCAGTGAGTCCGGTCAGGGGGCGACAAACATTCAGTACTTC
TRBV5-1,TRBJ1-6,few,.,CASSLGEYNSPLHF,TGCGCCAGCAGCTTAGGTGAATATAATTCACCCCTCCACTTT
TRBV18,TRBJ2-7,many,.,CASSRTGPYEQYF,TGTGCCAGCTCAAGAACGGGCCCCTACGAGCAGTACTTC
TRBV4-3,TRBJ2-1,.,.,CASSQARSSYNEQFF,TGCGCCAGCAGCCAAGCGAGGAGCTCCTACAATGAGCAGTTCTTC
TRBV5-1,TRBJ2-7,many,TRBD1,CASSFGQGSYEQYF,TGCGCCAGCAGCTTCGGACAGGGCTCCTACGAGCAGTACTTC
TRBV7-6,TRBJ2-5,.,.,CASSIFRGKETQYF,TGTGCCAGCAGCATCTTCAGGGGTAAAGAGACCCAGTACTTC
TRBV28,TRBJ2-2,few,TRBD1,CASSWTSGTGRPGELFF,TGTGCCAGCAGTTGGACATCCGGGACAGGTCGGCCCGGGGAGCTGTTTTTT
TRBV5-1,TRBJ1-1,.,.,CASSIQGPDGAFF,TGCGCCAGCAGCATCCAGGGACCCGATGGAGCTTTCTTT
TRBV24-1,TRBJ2-1,.,.,CATSDSSAAPYNEQFF,TGTGCCACCAGTGATTCTAGCGCCGCACCCTACAATGAGCAGTTCTTC
TRBV7-8,TRBJ2-7,few,TRBD2,CASSPPWVSGYFEQYF,TGTGCCAGCAGCCCCCCATGGGTTAGCGGGTACTTCGAGCAGTACTTC
TRBV7-2,TRBJ2-3,few,.,CASSLMGGAADTQYF,TGTGCCAGCAGCTTAATGGGCGGGGCGGCAGATACGCAGTATTTT
TRBV29-1,TRBJ2-5,.,.,CSVGGGLKQVPQETQYF,TGCAGCGTTGGGGGGGGCCTTAAACAGGTCCCCCAAGAGACCCAGTACTTC
TRBV4-3,TRBJ2-7,.,.,CASSQDTGRPYEQYF,TGCGCCAGCAGCCAAGATACCGGGAGACCCTACGAGCAGTACTTC
TRBV7-8,TRBJ2-3,.,.,CASTTGSDTQYF,TGTGCCAGCACCACAGGGTCAGATACGCAGTATTTT
TRBV19,TRBJ2-4,.,.,CASSTGGGGNIQYF,TGTGCCAGTAGTACAGGGGGAGGAGGAAACATTCAGTACTTC
TRBV5-1,TRBJ2-3,few,.,CASSSGLPPDTQYF,TGCGCCAGCAGCTCTGGACTCCCTCCAGATACGCAGTATTTT
TRBV5-4,TRBJ2-3,.,.,CATKGPSTDTQYF,TGTGCCACCAAAGGACCGAGCACAGATACGCAGTATTTT
TRBV5-4,TRBJ2-7,.,.,CASSLSPFTWEQYF,TGTGCCAGCAGTCTATCCCCCTTTACTTGGGAGCAGTACTTC
TRBV7-2,TRBJ1-2,.,.,CASSVRADGYTF,TGTGCCAGCTCAGTGAGGGCTGATGGCTACACCTTC
TRBV7-9,TRBJ1-2,many,TRBD1,CASSLQGVGYGYTF,TGTGCCAGCAGCCTACAGGGGGTCGGCTATGGCTACACCTTC
TRBV6-1,TRBJ2-6,.,.,CASSERGTGANVLTF,TGTGCCAGCAGTGAAAGGGGGACTGGGGCCAACGTCCTGACTTTC
TRBV10-3,TRBJ2-2,.,.,CAISESSNTGELFF,TGTGCCATCAGTGAGTCGTCCAACACCGGGGAGCTGTTTTTT
TRBV6-1,TRBJ1-6,.,.,CASSEGWSSPLHF,TGTGCCAGCAGTGAGGGCTGGAGTTCACCCCTCCACTTT
TRBV4-3,TRBJ2-3,few,TRBD1,CASSQDPGQGALDTQYF,TGCGCCAGCAGCCAAGATCCTGGACAGGGGGCTTTGGATACGCAGTATTTT
TRBV12-3/TRBV12-4,TRBJ2-7,.,.,CASRSMDLGYEQYF,TGTGCCAGCAGATCTATGGATCTCGGCTACGAGCAGTACTTC
TRBV5-1,TRBJ2-7,.,.,CASGERALDEQYF,TGCGCCAGCGGGGAGCGGGCGCTGGACGAGCAGTACTTC
TRBV4-2,TRBJ1-4,.,TRBD1,CASSRNGTGGALVTNEKLFF,TGTGCCAGCAGCCGGAATGGGACAGGGGGCGCGTTAGTTACTAATGAAAAACTGTTTTTT
TRBV9,TRBJ2-2,.,.,CASSAGRITGELFF,TGTGCCAGCAGCGCCGGACGTATCACCGGGGAGCTGTTTTTT
TRBV7-2,TRBJ2-1,few,.,CASSLGPLAYNEQFF,TGTGCCAGCAGCTTAGGACCCTTGGCCTACAATGAGCAGTTCTTC
TRBV12-3/TRBV12-4,TRBJ2-5,few,TRBD2,CASKPSGSETQYF,TGTGCCAGCAAACCCAGCGGGAGCGAGACCCAGTACTTC
TRBV24-1,TRBJ2-7,few,.,CATSDPGIPTGEQYF,TGTGCCACCAGTGACCCCGGGATCCCGACGGGTGAGCAGTACTTC
TRBV10-3,TRBJ2-7,few,TRBD1,CAISGARTGINGQYF,TGTGCCATCAGTGGGGCCAGGACAGGGATTAACGGGCAGTACTTC
TRBV9,TRBJ2-1,few,TRBD1,CASSAGTGSYNEQFF,TGTGCCAGCAGCGCCGGGACAGGGAGTTACAATGAGCAGTTCTTC
TRBV11-3,TRBJ2-1,.,TRBD2,CASSLEVGGRTINEQFF,TGTGCCAGCAGCTTAGAAGTTGGCGGGAGGACGATCAATGAGCAGTTCTTC
TRBV6-2/TRBV6-3,TRBJ2-1,.,.,CATLFRRVTYNEQFF,TGTGCCACCCTGTTCCGGAGGGTAACCTACAATGAGCAGTTCTTC